A single T cell receptor (beta chain) is shown here with its context. Repertoires were generated with immunoSEQ multiplex PCR, while TCRdb's copy carries only in-frame clones and drops some. Among 100,000 to 150,000 clones listed, 85% were seen once. The entry originates in a study of blood T cell repertoires in COVID-19. This receptor was identified in a man older than 75 with active or convalescent COVID-19. The sequenced sample was peripheral blood.

CDR3 in DNA: TGTGCCAGCTGGGACAGGGGGCGCGGTGGCTACACCTTC. Encoded protein: CASWDRGRGGYTF. This chain links TRBV6-5 with TRBJ1-2; 12 bases are shared with TRBD1. The CDR3 length is 13 residues. The germline V gene encodes CDR1 MNHEY and CDR2 SVGAGI. After removal of 8 bases from V and 7 bases from J, the junction contained 5 bases not matched to a gene.